A selection of T cell receptor beta chains follows, all from one sample in a study of neurological immune-mediated disorders. TCRdb fed the 5' RACE reads into MiXCR, producing one record per CDR3 protein. There are under 60,000 distinct CDR3 sequences in the sample; 4.5% to 7% occur only once, and approximately 1.5% lies in the top ten. The sample consisted of CD4+ T cells from blood. The receptors derive from a woman between 18 and 29 years old with multiple sclerosis. Both conserved end residues are part of each CDR3. D genes are given only for firm matches. Rows may omit the clone size; those that give it use once, few, many or a size class.

.,TRBJ1-1,TRBV20-1,.,TGCAGTGCTAGAGACTTGGTAGGAACTGAAGCTTTCTTT,CSARDLVGTEAFF
many,TRBJ2-2,TRBV5-1,.,TGCGCCAGCAGCTTGGCGACTACCGGGGAGCTGTTTTTT,CASSLATTGELFF
many,TRBJ2-7,TRBV7-8,.,.,CASRERAALSLDEQYF
few,TRBJ2-7,TRBV2,.,TGTGCCAGCAGTGAAAGCGGCAGGCACTACGAGCAGTACTTC,CASSESGRHYEQYF
many,TRBJ2-1,TRBV20-1,.,TGCAGTGTCTTTCCTCACAATGAGCAGTTCTTC,CSVFPHNEQFF
many,TRBJ2-3,TRBV5-6,.,TGTGCCAGCAGCTTGTGGACAGATACGCAGTATTTT,CASSLWTDTQYF
many,TRBJ1-1,TRBV20-1,.,TGCAGTGCTAGAGATCGGAACACTGAAGCTTTCTTT,CSARDRNTEAFF
many,TRBJ1-2,TRBV9,.,TGTGCCAGCAGCGCCGGACCCTCCTCTAACTATGGCTACACCTTC,CASSAGPSSNYGYTF
many,TRBJ1-5,TRBV20-1,TRBD1,TGCAGTGCTAAAGTTTGGGACAGGGGCAATCAGCCCCAGCATTTT,CSAKVWDRGNQPQHF
many,TRBJ2-3,TRBV20-1,TRBD2,TGCAGTGCTAGGGAGACTAGCGGGAGCGGCACAGATACGCAGTATTTT,CSARETSGSGTDTQYF
many,TRBJ2-3,TRBV3-1,TRBD2,TGTGCCAGCACCCACGCTAGCGGGAGGATGGGGGGAGATACGCAGTATTTT,CASTHASGRMGGDTQYF
many,TRBJ2-1,TRBV20-1,TRBD1,TGCAGTGCTAGAGTTAGAGGCCCCAGGGGGTACAATGAGCAGTTCTTC,CSARVRGPRGYNEQFF
many,TRBJ1-6,TRBV7-2,.,TGTGCCAGCAGCTTAAGAGGGTCTCTGGCTTCACCCCTCCACTTT,CASSLRGSLASPLHF
many,TRBJ1-3,TRBV15,.,TGTGCCACCAGCCCCGGGGACTCTGGAAACACCATATATTTT,CATSPGDSGNTIYF
many,TRBJ1-2,TRBV6-6,.,TGTGCCAGCACCCCCGGGCGGGACACCAACTATGGCTACACCTTC,CASTPGRDTNYGYTF
many,TRBJ2-3,TRBV7-3,TRBD2,TGTGCCAGCAGCTTAAAACCTAGCGGGGGCCCTGAGACGCAGTATTTT,CASSLKPSGGPETQYF
many,TRBJ2-1,TRBV10-3,TRBD2,TGTGCCATCAGTGAGTCGGGACTAGCGGGAGTATCCTACAATGAGCAGTTCTTC,CAISESGLAGVSYNEQFF
many,TRBJ1-2,TRBV6-1,.,TGTGCCAGCAGTGAAGCCGGACAGAGAGGCTACACCTTC,CASSEAGQRGYTF
few,TRBJ1-1,TRBV14,.,TGTGCCAGCAGCCAAGGATTCCCTGAAGCTTTCTTT,CASSQGFPEAFF
many,TRBJ2-3,TRBV12-3/TRBV12-4,TRBD2,TGTGCCAGCAGTTTTATCGGGGGGGCCACAGATACGCAGTATTTT,CASSFIGGATDTQYF
many,TRBJ2-1,TRBV4-1,TRBD2,TGCGCCAGCAGCCGAGAACGACTAGCCCGGGAGAGGGAGCAGTTCTTC,CASSRERLAREREQFF
many,TRBJ2-2,TRBV5-1,TRBD2,TGCGCCAGCAGCATCACGGGAGGCGCGTCGAACACCGGGGAGCTGTTTTTT,CASSITGGASNTGELFF
many,TRBJ2-5,TRBV20-1,TRBD2,TGCAGTGCTAGAAGTTTTCGCGGGGGGGCCGTAGTACAAGAGACCCAGTACTTC,CSARSFRGGAVVQETQYF
many,TRBJ2-7,TRBV10-3,TRBD2,TGTGCCATCAGAGCTAGCGGGGGGGACAGCTCCTACGAGCAGTACTTC,CAIRASGGDSSYEQYF
few,TRBJ2-5,TRBV30,.,TGTGCCTGGAGTGTTAGGGGAGAGACCCAGTACTTC,CAWSVRGETQYF
medium-sized,TRBJ1-3,TRBV20-1,.,TGCAGTGCTGACAGCTCTGGAAACACCATATATTTT,CSADSSGNTIYF
medium-sized,TRBJ2-3,TRBV10-3,.,TGTGCCATGGGACCGGGACAAAACACAGATACGCAGTATTTT,CAMGPGQNTDTQYF
few,TRBJ2-7,TRBV19,.,TGTGCCAGTAGTATTCCGGGCCGCTTCGGATCCGACGAGCAGTACTTC,CASSIPGRFGSDEQYF
many,TRBJ2-5,TRBV3-1,TRBD2,TGTGCCAGCAGCGGAGGAAGGCTAGCGGGTCGGGAGACCCAGTACTTC,CASSGGRLAGRETQYF
many,TRBJ2-3,TRBV20-1,TRBD2,TGCAGTGCTACTAGCGGGAATCGGGGTGGCACAGATACGCAGTATTTT,CSATSGNRGGTDTQYF
many,TRBJ2-1,TRBV20-1,TRBD2,TGCAGTCCAGCGGGGGGCGCCTACAATGAGCAGTTCTTC,CSPAGGAYNEQFF
many,TRBJ1-2,TRBV25-1,.,TGTGCCAGCAGTGATACGGGGGCACTTTATGGCTACACCTTC,CASSDTGALYGYTF
few,TRBJ1-3,TRBV5-8,.,TGTGCCAGCAGCTGGAAATATTCCTCCGCTCGTGGAAACACCATATATTTT,CASSWKYSSARGNTIYF
many,TRBJ2-3,TRBV11-2,.,TGTGCCAGCAGCTTATCCCGGGGTGCCACAGATACGCAGTATTTT,CASSLSRGATDTQYF
.,TRBJ2-2,TRBV6-4,TRBD1,TGTGCCAGCAGCAGCGACAGGGAACCTAACACCGGGGAGCTGTTTTTT,CASSSDREPNTGELFF
many,TRBJ1-6,TRBV3-1,.,TGTGCCAGCAGCCAACAGGGGACGGTATCACCCCTCCACTTT,CASSQQGTVSPLHF
many,TRBJ1-5,TRBV4-3,.,TGCGCCAGCAGCCAAGATAGGGCAGACAATCAGCCCCAGCATTTT,CASSQDRADNQPQHF
many,TRBJ1-2,TRBV5-1,TRBD1,TGCGCCAGCAGCGAAGGGACAGGGAAAAACTATGGCTACACCTTC,CASSEGTGKNYGYTF
many,TRBJ2-3,TRBV5-1,TRBD2,TGCGCCAGCAGCTTGTCTCTGGGACTAGTCAAAGATACGCAGTATTTT,CASSLSLGLVKDTQYF
few,TRBJ1-2,TRBV20-1,TRBD1,TGCAGTGCTTTAGAGGGGACAGGGAACTATGGCTACACCTTC,CSALEGTGNYGYTF
many,TRBJ2-3,TRBV20-1,.,TGCAGTGCTAGATCAGGGACGGACACAGATACGCAGTATTTT,CSARSGTDTDTQYF